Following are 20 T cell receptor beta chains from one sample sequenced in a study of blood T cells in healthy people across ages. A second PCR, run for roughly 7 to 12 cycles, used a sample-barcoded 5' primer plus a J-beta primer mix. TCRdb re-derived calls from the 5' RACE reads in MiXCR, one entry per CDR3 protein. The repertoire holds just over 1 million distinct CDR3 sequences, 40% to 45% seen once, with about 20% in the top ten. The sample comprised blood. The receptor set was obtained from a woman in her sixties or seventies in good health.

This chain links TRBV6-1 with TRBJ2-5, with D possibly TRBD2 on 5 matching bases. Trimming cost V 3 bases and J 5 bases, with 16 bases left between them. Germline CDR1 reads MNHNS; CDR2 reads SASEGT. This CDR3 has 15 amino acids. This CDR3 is CASSDPAGDIETQYF. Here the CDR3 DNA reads TGTGCCAGCAGTGACCCGGCGGGCGATATCGAGACCCAGTACTTC.

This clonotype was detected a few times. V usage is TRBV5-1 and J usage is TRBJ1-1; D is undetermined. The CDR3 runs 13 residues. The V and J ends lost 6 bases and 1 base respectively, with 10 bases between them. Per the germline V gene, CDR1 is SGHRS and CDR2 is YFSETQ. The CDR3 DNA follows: TGCGCCAGCACCCAACACAAGAACACTGAAGCTTTCTTT. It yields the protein CASTQHKNTEAFF.

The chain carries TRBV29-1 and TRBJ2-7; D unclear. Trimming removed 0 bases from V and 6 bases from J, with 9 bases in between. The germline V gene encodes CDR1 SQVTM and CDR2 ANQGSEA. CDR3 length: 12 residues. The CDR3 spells CSVEEDGPEQYF. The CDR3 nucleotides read TGCAGCGTTGAAGAGGACGGTCCCGAGCAGTACTTC.

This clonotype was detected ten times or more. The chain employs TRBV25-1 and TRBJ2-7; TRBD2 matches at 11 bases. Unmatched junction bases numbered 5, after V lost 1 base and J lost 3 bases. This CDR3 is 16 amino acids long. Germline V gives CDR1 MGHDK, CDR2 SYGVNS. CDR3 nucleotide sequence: TGTGCCAGCAGTGAATTAGAGACTAGCGGGGACTACGAGCAGTACTTC. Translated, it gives CASSELETSGDYEQYF.

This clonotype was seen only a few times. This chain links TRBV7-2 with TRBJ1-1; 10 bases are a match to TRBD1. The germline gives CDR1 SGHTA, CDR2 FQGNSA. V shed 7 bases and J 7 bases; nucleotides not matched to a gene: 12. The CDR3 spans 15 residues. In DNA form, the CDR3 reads TGTGCCAGCACCCAAGACAGGGGGCTAACTCGTGAAGCTTTCTTT. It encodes CASTQDRGLTREAFF.

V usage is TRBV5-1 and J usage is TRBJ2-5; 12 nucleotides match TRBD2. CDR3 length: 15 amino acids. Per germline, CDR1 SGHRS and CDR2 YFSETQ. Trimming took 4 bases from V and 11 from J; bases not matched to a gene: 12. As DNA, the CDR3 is TGCGCCAGCAGCGTGACTAGCGGGAGTGGCAATGAGCAGTACTTC. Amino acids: CASSVTSGSGNEQYF.

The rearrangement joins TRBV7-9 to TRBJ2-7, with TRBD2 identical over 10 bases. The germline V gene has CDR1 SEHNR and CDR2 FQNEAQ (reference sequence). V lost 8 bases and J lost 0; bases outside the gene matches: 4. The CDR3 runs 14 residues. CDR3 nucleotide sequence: TGTGCCAGCTTAGCTAGCGGGGGCTCCTACGAGCAGTACTTC. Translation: CASLASGGSYEQYF.

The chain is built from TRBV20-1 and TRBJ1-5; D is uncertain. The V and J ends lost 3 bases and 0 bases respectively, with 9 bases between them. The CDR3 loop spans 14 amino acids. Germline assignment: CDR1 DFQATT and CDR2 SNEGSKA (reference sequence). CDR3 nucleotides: TGCAGTGCTAGCTCCAGCAATAGCAATCAGCCCCAGCATTTT. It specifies CSASSSNSNQPQHF.

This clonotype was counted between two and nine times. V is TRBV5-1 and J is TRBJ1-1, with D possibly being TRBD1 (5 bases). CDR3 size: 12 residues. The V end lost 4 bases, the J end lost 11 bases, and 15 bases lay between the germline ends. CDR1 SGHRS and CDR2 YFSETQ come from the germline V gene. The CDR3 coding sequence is TGCGCCAGCAGCCCCGCGGAGGGGTTGGCTTTCTTT. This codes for CASSPAEGLAFF.

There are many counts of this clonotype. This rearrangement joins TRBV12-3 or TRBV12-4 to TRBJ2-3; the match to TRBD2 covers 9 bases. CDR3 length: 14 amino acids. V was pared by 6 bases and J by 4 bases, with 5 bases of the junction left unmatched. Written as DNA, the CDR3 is TGTGCCAGCAGCCAAGTAGCGGGGGCAGATACGCAGTATTTT. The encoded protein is CASSQVAGADTQYF.

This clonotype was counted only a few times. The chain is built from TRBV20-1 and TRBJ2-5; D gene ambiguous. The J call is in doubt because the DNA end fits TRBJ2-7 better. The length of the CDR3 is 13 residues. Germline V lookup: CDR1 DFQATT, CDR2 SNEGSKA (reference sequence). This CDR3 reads CSASMWAANEQYF. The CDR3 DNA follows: TGCAGTGCTAGTATGTGGGCAGCGAACGAGCAGTACTTC.

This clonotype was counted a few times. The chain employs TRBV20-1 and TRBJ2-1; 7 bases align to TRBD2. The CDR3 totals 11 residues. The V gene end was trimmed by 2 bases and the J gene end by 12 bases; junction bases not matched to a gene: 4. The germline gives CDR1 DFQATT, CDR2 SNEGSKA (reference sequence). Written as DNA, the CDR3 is TGCAGTGCTAGAAAAGCGGGACGGCAGTTCTTC. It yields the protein CSARKAGRQFF.

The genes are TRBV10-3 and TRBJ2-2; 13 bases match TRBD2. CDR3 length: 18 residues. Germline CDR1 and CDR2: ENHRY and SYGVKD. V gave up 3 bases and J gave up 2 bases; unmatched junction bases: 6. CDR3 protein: CAISDPGLAGVNTGELFF. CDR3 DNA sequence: TGTGCCATCAGTGACCCTGGACTAGCGGGGGTTAACACCGGGGAGCTGTTTTTT.

CDR3 in amino acids: CASSASRNSPLHF. CDR3 sequence (DNA): TGTGCCAGCAGCGCCTCTCGGAATTCACCCCTCCACTTT. This sequence joins TRBV3-1 and TRBJ1-6; the D is unclear. Germline loops: CDR1 LGHDT, CDR2 YNNKEL (reference sequence). The germline V and J ends were trimmed by 5 bases and 7 bases, with 9 bases remaining between them. The CDR3 length is 13 residues.

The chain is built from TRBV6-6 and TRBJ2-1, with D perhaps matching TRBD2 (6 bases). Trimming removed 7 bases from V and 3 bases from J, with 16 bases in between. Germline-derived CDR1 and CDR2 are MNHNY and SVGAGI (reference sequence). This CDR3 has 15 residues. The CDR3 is CASNPAEGSYNEQFF. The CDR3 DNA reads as TGTGCCAGCAACCCAGCGGAGGGGAGCTACAATGAGCAGTTCTTC.

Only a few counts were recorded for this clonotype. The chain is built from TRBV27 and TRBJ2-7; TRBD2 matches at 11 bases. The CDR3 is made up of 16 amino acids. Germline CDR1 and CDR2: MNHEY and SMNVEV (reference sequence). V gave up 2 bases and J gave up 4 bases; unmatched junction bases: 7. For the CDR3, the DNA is TGTGCCAGCAGTTTAGGGACTAGCGGTGGAACGTACGAGCAGTACTTC. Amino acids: CASSLGTSGGTYEQYF.

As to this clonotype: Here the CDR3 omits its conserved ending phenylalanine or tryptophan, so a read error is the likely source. This CDR3 reads CASSEPRVDEQYL. The CDR3 nucleotides are TGTGCCAGCAGTGAACCCAGGGTAGACGAGCAGTACTTA. This rearrangement joins TRBV25-1 to TRBJ2-7, with a weak D call TRBD1 (5 bases). Germline CDR1 MGHDK, CDR2 SYGVNS. V lost 2 bases to trimming and J lost 5 bases, with 10 bases between them. The CDR3 is 13 amino acids.

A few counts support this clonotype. The DNA for the CDR3 is TGTGCCAGCAATAGGACTAGGTCTTTCTGCGATACGCAGTATTTT. Its protein product is CASNRTRSFCDTQYF. The chain links TRBV27 to TRBJ2-3; TRBD2 agrees at 7 bases. Trimming took 7 bases from V and 6 from J; bases not matched to a gene: 13. Per germline, CDR1 MNHEY and CDR2 SMNVEV (reference sequence). The CDR3 runs to 15 residues.

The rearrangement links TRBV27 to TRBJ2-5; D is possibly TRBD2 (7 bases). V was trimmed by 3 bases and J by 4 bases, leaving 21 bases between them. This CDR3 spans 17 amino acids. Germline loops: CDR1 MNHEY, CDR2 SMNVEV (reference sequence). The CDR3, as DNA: TGTGCCAGCAGTTTTACAGGGAGGGCGGCGGTTGCAGAGACCCAGTACTTC. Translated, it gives CASSFTGRAAVAETQYF.

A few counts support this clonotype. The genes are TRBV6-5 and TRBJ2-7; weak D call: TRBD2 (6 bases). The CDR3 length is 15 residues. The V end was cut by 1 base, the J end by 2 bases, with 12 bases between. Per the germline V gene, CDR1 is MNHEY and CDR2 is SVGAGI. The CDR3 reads CASSYYTGAPYEQYF. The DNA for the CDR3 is TGTGCCAGCAGTTACTATACGGGAGCCCCCTACGAGCAGTACTTC.